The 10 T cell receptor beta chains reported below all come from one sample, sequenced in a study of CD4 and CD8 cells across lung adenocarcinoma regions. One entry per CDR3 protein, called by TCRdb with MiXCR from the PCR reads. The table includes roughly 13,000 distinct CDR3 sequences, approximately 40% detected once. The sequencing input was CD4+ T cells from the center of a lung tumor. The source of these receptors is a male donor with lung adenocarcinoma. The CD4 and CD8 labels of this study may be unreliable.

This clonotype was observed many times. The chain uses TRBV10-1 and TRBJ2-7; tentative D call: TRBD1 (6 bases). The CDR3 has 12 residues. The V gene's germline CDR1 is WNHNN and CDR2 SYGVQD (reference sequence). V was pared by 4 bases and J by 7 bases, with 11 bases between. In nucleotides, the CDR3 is TGCGCCAGCAGTGCCGGGACATCTGAGCAGTACTTC. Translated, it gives CASSAGTSEQYF.

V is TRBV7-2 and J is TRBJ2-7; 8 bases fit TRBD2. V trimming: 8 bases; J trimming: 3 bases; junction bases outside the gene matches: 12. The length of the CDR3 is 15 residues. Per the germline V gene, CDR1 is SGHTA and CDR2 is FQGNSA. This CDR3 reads CASSDTGTRSYEQYF. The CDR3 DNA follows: TGTGCCAGCTCCGACACCGGGACTAGAAGCTACGAGCAGTACTTC.

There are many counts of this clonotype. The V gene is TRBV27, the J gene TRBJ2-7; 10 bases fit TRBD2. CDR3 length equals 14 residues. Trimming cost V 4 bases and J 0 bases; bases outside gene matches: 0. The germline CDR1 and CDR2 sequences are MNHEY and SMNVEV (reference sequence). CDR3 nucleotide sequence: TGTGCCAGCAGTTCTAGCGGGAGCTCCTACGAGCAGTACTTC. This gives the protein CASSSSGSSYEQYF.

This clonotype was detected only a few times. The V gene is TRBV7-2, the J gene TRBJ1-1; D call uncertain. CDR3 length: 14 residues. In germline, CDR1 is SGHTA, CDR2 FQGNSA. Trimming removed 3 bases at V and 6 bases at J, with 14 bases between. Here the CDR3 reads CASSFGRTTPEAFF. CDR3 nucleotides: TGTGCCAGCAGCTTTGGGAGGACGACACCTGAAGCTTTCTTT.

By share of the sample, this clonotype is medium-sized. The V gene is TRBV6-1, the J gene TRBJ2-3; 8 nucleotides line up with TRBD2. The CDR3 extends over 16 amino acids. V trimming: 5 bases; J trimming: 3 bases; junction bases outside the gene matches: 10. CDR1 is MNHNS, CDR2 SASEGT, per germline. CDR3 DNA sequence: TGTGCCAGCAGTAGGGGACTAGGGCAAGGGACAGATACGCAGTATTTT. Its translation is CASSRGLGQGTDTQYF.

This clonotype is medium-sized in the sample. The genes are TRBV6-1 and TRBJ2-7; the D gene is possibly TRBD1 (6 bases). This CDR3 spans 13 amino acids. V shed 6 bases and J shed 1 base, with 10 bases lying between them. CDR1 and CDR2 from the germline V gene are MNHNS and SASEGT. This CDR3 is CASSAGQSYEQYF. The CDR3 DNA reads TGTGCCAGCAGCGCCGGACAGTCCTACGAGCAGTACTTC.

In nucleotides, the CDR3 is TGTGCCAGCAGGACGGGGGTCCAATACCCAGAGACGCAGTACTTC. This sequence encodes CASRTGVQYPETQYF. The chain employs TRBV27 and TRBJ2-3; tentatively, D is TRBD2 (6 bases). The J call may not be correct, given that the DNA end is closer to TRBJ2-7. The CDR3 totals 15 residues. Germline loops: CDR1 MNHEY, CDR2 SMNVEV (reference sequence).

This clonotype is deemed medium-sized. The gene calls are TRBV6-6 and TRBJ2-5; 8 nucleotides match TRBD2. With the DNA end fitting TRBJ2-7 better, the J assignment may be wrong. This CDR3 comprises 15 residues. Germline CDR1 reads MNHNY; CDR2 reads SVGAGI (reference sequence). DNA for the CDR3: TGTGCCAGCAGTTATAGAAGCGGGAGTTTCTACGAGCAGTACTTC. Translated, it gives CASSYRSGSFYEQYF.

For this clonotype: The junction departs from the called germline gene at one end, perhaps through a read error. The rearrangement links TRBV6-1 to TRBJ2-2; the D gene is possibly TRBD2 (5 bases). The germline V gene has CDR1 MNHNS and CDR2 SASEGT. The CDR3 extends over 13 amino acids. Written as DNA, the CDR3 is TGTGCCAGCAGTGAAGCGACCAGCGGTGAGCTGTTTTTC. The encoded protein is CASSEATSGELFF.

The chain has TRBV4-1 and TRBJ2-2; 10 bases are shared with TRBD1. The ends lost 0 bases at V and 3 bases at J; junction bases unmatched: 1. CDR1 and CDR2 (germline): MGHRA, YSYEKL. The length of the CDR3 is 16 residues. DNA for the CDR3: TGCGCCAGCAGCCAAGAGGGACAGGGGTACACCGGGGAGCTGTTTTTT. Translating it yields CASSQEGQGYTGELFF.